These 17 T cell receptor beta chains came from one sample sequenced in a study of cytomegalovirus exposure and HLA in healthy donors. Vbeta (60) and Jbeta (13) primers were used in the PCR. Profiling relied on immunoSEQ multiplex PCR, and the TCRdb table lists in-frame clones only, not all of them. Of approximately 92,000 clones listed, 65% to 85% were seen once; the top ten hold roughly 1.2%. Sequenced material: PBMCs. All receptors derive from a girl aged 2-10 years in good health and CMV-seropositive.

The V call is TRBV7-2, the J call TRBJ2-7, with a possible D match to TRBD2 (6 bases). CDR1 and CDR2 from the germline V gene are SGHTA and FQGNSA. V was trimmed by 1 base and J by 3 bases, leaving 16 bases between them. The CDR3 is 16 residues long. The CDR3 here is CASSLVSLAGNYEQYF. CDR3 DNA: TGTGCCAGCAGCTTAGTCTCTCTGGCGGGGAACTACGAGCAGTACTTC.

J is TRBJ1-1 and V is TRBV7-2, with D hard to call. V lost 1 base, J lost 4 bases, and 4 bases lay in between. Germline CDR1 and CDR2: SGHTA and FQGNSA. The CDR3 extends over 12 amino acids. CDR3 region: CASSLGLTEAFF. The CDR3 DNA is TGTGCCAGCAGCTTAGGACTCACTGAAGCTTTCTTT. The full variable domain, its missing parts supplied by reference TRBV7-2 and TRBJ1-1, is GAGVSQSPSNKVTEKGKDVELRCDPISGHTALYWYRQSLGQGLEFLIYFQGNSAPDKSGLPSDRFSAERTGGSVSTLTIQRTQQEDSAVYLCASSLGLTEAFFGQGTRLTVV.

The chain joins TRBV7-9 to TRBJ2-5, with 12 nucleotides matching TRBD2. The V and J ends lost 5 bases and 4 bases, in that order; junction bases with no gene match: 11. Germline V gene lookup returns CDR1 SEHNR and CDR2 FQNEAQ (reference sequence). The CDR3 has 17 amino acids. The CDR3 DNA follows: TGTGCCAGCAGCATGTCCTCCCGACTAGCGGGAGCAGAGACCCAGTACTTC. As protein: CASSMSSRLAGAETQYF.

The CDR3 here is CATSGTPGGNEQFF. CDR3 DNA: TGTGCCACTTCCGGGACCCCAGGGGGGAATGAGCAGTTCTTC. This chain links TRBV10-3 with TRBJ2-1; a weak D match, TRBD1 (7 bases). Germline-derived CDR1 and CDR2 are ENHRY and SYGVKD. The CDR3 covers 14 residues. The V end was cut by 10 bases, the J end by 7 bases, with 20 bases between.

The rearrangement joins TRBV6-5 to TRBJ2-7; weak D call: TRBD2 (7 bases). Germline CDR1 is MNHEY and CDR2 is SVGAGI. The CDR3 covers 12 residues. V was shortened by 7 bases and J by 6 bases, with 13 bases between the two germline ends. The CDR3 here is CASTGGRGEQYF. The CDR3 coding sequence is TGTGCCAGCACGGGGGGCCGAGGCGAGCAGTACTTC.

This clone was seen a handful of times. The CDR3 sequence: CASSLAGTGTDTQYF. The CDR3 DNA follows: TGCGCCAGCAGCTTGGCCGGGACAGGCACAGATACGCAGTATTTT. J is TRBJ2-3 and V is TRBV5-1, with 7 bases matching TRBD1. Germline V CDR1 and CDR2: SGHRS, YFSETQ. The CDR3 extends over 15 amino acids. J was trimmed by 1 base and V by 0 bases; bases with no gene match: 2.

CDR3 in amino acids: CASSLQRATYEQYF. CDR3 coding DNA: TGTGCCAGCAGTTTACAGCGGGCCACCTACGAGCAGTACTTC. The chain recombines TRBV27 with TRBJ2-7; tentative D call: TRBD2 (6 bases). V was clipped by 2 bases and J by 2 bases, with 10 bases between them. Germline V gene data show CDR1 as MNHEY and CDR2 as SMNVEV (reference sequence). The CDR3 is 14 residues long.

There are a few counts of this clone. The chain recombines TRBV13 with TRBJ2-1, with a tentative D call TRBD1 (6 bases). Per germline, CDR1 PRHDT and CDR2 FYEKMQ (reference sequence). The CDR3 is 14 amino acids. V lost 5 bases and J 4 bases, leaving 12 bases between the germline ends. CDR3 nucleotides: TGTGCCAGCAGCCCGCGGACAGTTTACAATGAGCAGTTCTTC. Translation: CASSPRTVYNEQFF.

This chain uses TRBV27 with TRBJ1-1; TRBD1 might be the D (6 bases). This CDR3 contains 14 residues. V was pared by 5 bases and J by 1 base, with 11 bases between. Germline CDR1 reads MNHEY; CDR2 reads SMNVEV (reference sequence). The CDR3 is CASSRQASNTEAFF. CDR3 coding DNA: TGTGCCAGCAGTAGACAGGCATCGAACACTGAAGCTTTCTTT.

The chain carries TRBV19 and TRBJ1-1; 8 bases align to TRBD1. Germline V gives CDR1 LNHDA, CDR2 SQIVND (reference sequence). The length of the CDR3 is 16 residues. The trim removed 3 bases at V and 1 base at J, leaving 7 bases unmatched. CDR3 nucleotide sequence: TGTGCCAGTAGTATTCTGACAGGGGCGCCGAACACTGAAGCTTTCTTT. Protein: CASSILTGAPNTEAFF.

This chain connects TRBV6-5 to TRBJ2-7, with D perhaps TRBD2 (6 bases). The V gene lost 7 bases and the J gene lost 2 bases, with 15 bases spanning the gap. The CDR3 sequence is 14 residues long. In germline, CDR1 is MNHEY, CDR2 SVGAGI. The CDR3 reads CASTSWRGAYEQYF. CDR3 coding DNA: TGTGCCAGCACCTCATGGAGGGGAGCCTACGAGCAGTACTTC.

This clone occurred a few times. V and J are TRBV28 and TRBJ1-1; TRBD1 aligns across 10 bases. J lost 0 bases, V lost 6 bases, and 13 bases had no gene match. The CDR3 extends over 18 amino acids. The germline V gene has CDR1 MDHEN and CDR2 SYDVKM. The CDR3 protein is CASRFDRGDRGMNTEAFF. The CDR3 bases are TGTGCCAGCAGGTTTGATAGGGGGGACAGGGGTATGAACACTGAAGCTTTCTTT.

The J gene is TRBJ2-2, the V gene TRBV2; 10 positions agree with TRBD2. CDR1 SNHLY and CDR2 FYNNEI come from the germline V gene. V shed 8 bases and J 5 bases; nucleotides not matched to a gene: 8. The CDR3 contains 15 residues. The CDR3 protein is CASGEAGGGTGELFF. Written as DNA, the CDR3 is TGTGCCAGCGGGGAAGCGGGAGGGGGTACCGGGGAGCTGTTTTTT. Full variable domain (rest looked up from reference TRBV2 and TRBJ2-2): EPEVTQTPSHQVTQMGQEVILRCVPISNHLYFYWYRQILGQKVEFLVSFYNNEISEKSEIFDDQFSVERPDGSNFTLKIRSTKLEDSAMYFCASGEAGGGTGELFFGEGSRLTVL.

This chain connects TRBV5-1 to TRBJ2-5; 7 bases align to TRBD2. The CDR3 covers 14 residues. From germline, CDR1 is SGHRS and CDR2 YFSETQ. The ends lost 4 bases at V and 2 bases at J; junction bases unmatched: 5. CDR3 region: CASSTWGGQETQYF. DNA of the CDR3: TGCGCCAGCAGCACTTGGGGGGGACAAGAGACCCAGTACTTC.

The chain carries TRBV9 and TRBJ2-1, with 8 bases aligning to TRBD2. After removal of 1 base from V and 5 bases from J, the junction contained 17 bases not matched to a gene. This CDR3 spans 19 amino acids. Per germline, CDR1 SGDLS and CDR2 YYNGEE. CDR3 in amino acids: CASSVSISSGSPKDNEQFF. The DNA for the CDR3 is TGTGCCAGCAGCGTATCTATATCCAGCGGGAGCCCGAAAGACAATGAGCAGTTCTTC.

The CDR3 is CASRRGGGSEQYF. Here the CDR3 DNA reads TGTGCCAGCAGGAGGGGAGGGGGGTCCGAGCAGTACTTC. The chain carries TRBV7-2 and TRBJ2-7; D possibly corresponds to TRBD2 (7 bases). Trimming stripped 6 bases from V and 6 bases from J, with 15 bases between. This CDR3 is 13 amino acids long. Germline V lookup: CDR1 SGHTA, CDR2 FQGNSA.

This chain uses TRBV28 with TRBJ2-4, with 7 bases fitting TRBD1. Trimming took 5 bases from V and 6 from J; bases not matched to a gene: 4. The CDR3 has 13 amino acids. Per the germline V gene, CDR1 is MDHEN and CDR2 is SYDVKM. DNA of the CDR3: TGTGCCAGCAGTCAACAGGGGAGAAACATTCAGTACTTC. Protein product: CASSQQGRNIQYF.